The 5 T cell receptor beta chains given below trace back to one sample, sequenced in a study of T cell responses to AZD1222 COVID-19 vaccine. The method was immunoSEQ multiplex PCR; TCRdb's version includes in-frame clones alone and lacks a portion of them. The sample includes about 140,000 clones, 85% to 90% of them seen just once. The input for sequencing was peripheral blood, taken 28 days after the second AZD1222 dose. These receptors were taken from an adult who received the AZD1222 COVID-19 vaccine.

The chain employs TRBV6-5 and TRBJ2-7; TRBD2 matches 9 bases. The germline V gene has CDR1 MNHEY and CDR2 SVGAGI. The CDR3 consists of 13 residues. J was trimmed by 4 bases and V by 6 bases; bases with no gene match: 4. This CDR3 reads CASSDLAGYEQYF. In DNA, the CDR3 is TGTGCCAGCAGCGACCTAGCGGGGTACGAGCAGTACTTC.

The chain recombines TRBV28 with TRBJ2-5, with 8 bases matching TRBD2. Germline V gene lookup returns CDR1 MDHEN and CDR2 SYDVKM. The CDR3 spans 15 residues. Trimming cost V 6 bases and J 2 bases; bases outside gene matches: 8. DNA for the CDR3: TGTGCCAGCAGCCGATTAGCGGGATTGCAAGAGACCCAGTACTTC. This translates into CASSRLAGLQETQYF. The variable domain in full, with the rest retrieved from reference TRBV28 and TRBJ2-5, is DVKVTQSSRYLVKRTGEKVFLECVQDMDHENMFWYRQDPGLGLRLIYFSYDVKMKEKGDIPEGYSVSREKKERFSLILESASTNQTSMYLCASSRLAGLQETQYFGPGTRLLVL.

This clone has only one observation. This chain connects TRBV23-1 to TRBJ2-7; D uncertain. TRBV23-1 is designated an ORF whose function remains uncertain. This CDR3 comprises 14 residues. Trimming took 4 bases from V and 7 from J, leaving 17 bases between them. DNA of the CDR3: TGCGCCAGCAGTCCAATCCTGACCTTTCGGGAGCAGTACGTC. Its protein product is CASSPILTFREQYV.

The rearrangement uses TRBV6-1 and TRBJ2-1; D not certain. V was pared by 0 bases and J by 10 bases, with 10 bases between. The length of the CDR3 is 13 residues. Looked up from germline, CDR1 is MNHNS and CDR2 is SASEGT. CDR3 nucleotide sequence: TGTGCCAGCAGTGAAGCGTGGGCTCGCGAGCAGTTCTTC. It codes for CASSEAWAREQFF.

This chain joins TRBV1 and TRBJ1-6. TRBV1 is deemed a pseudogene. The CDR3 spans 15 residues. CDR3 residues: CTSSQAGENNSPLHF. The CDR3 DNA sequence: TGCACCAGCAGCCAAGCCGGGGAGAATAATTCACCCCTCCACTTT.